Following are 28 T cell receptor beta chains from one sample sequenced in a study of blood T cell repertoires in COVID-19. Clones were read by immunoSEQ multiplex PCR, and TCRdb kept only the in-frame ones, dropping some. Of approximately 180,000 clones listed, approximately 86% were seen once; the top ten hold approximately 9.8%. The sequencing input was peripheral blood. These receptor sequences come from a woman aged 80 or older with acute or convalescent COVID-19.

This sequence joins TRBV10-3 and TRBJ1-5, with 7 bases lining up with TRBD1. The CDR3 is 13 amino acids. The germline gives CDR1 ENHRY, CDR2 SYGVKD. The junction had 4 bases not matched to a gene; V was cut back by 3 bases and J by 8 bases. CDR3 region: CAISDRGSEPQHF. Here the CDR3 DNA reads TGTGCCATCAGTGACAGGGGGAGTGAGCCCCAGCATTTT.

This sequence joins TRBV7-9 and TRBJ2-6, with D possibly being TRBD1 (5 bases). Germline V CDR1 and CDR2: SEHNR, FQNEAQ (reference sequence). V lost 4 bases, J lost 4 bases, and 14 bases lay in between. CDR3 length equals 16 residues. CDR3 DNA: TGTGCCAGCAGCTCGATAACAGGAACAGGGGCCAACGTCCTGACTTTC. Its translation: CASSSITGTGANVLTF.

The chain couples TRBV2 to TRBJ1-2; TRBD1 matches at 7 bases. CDR3 length: 13 residues. The junction had 8 bases not matched to a gene; V was cut back by 3 bases and J by 10 bases. Germline V gene sequence: CDR1 SNHLY, CDR2 FYNNEI. The CDR3 reads CASSDIGQVSYTF. The CDR3 DNA reads TGTGCCAGCAGTGATATAGGACAGGTCTCCTACACCTTC.

V gene TRBV13 combines with J gene TRBJ2-3; no clear D. This CDR3 is 14 amino acids long. In germline, CDR1 is PRHDT, CDR2 FYEKMQ (reference sequence). Trimming took 0 bases from V and 1 from J, leaving 5 bases between them. Here the CDR3 reads CASSLGSRTDTQYF. CDR3 nucleotide sequence: TGTGCCAGCAGCTTAGGCAGTCGCACAGATACGCAGTATTTT.

This clone was observed a single time. The J gene is TRBJ2-5, the V gene TRBV4-3; D is uncertain. The germline V gene encodes CDR1 LGHNA and CDR2 YSLEER. V was trimmed by 3 bases and J by 6 bases, leaving 11 bases between them. This CDR3 has 13 amino acids. CDR3 nucleotides: TGCGCCAGCAGCCAGGGTCCGAGGCAGACCCAGTACTTC. The encoded protein is CASSQGPRQTQYF.

The CDR3: CASSSSSYNSPLHF. DNA of the CDR3: TGTGCCAGCTCATCGAGCTCCTATAATTCACCCCTCCACTTT. The chain links TRBV18 to TRBJ1-6; D remains ambiguous. The CDR3 loop spans 14 amino acids. CDR1 is KGHSH and CDR2 is LQKENI in the germline V gene. Trimming stripped 5 bases from V and 0 bases from J, with 5 bases between.

The J gene is TRBJ2-7, the V gene TRBV29-1; possibly TRBD1 for D (6 bases). Germline CDR1 reads SQVTM; CDR2 reads ANQGSEA. The ends were cut back, 4 bases at V and 6 bases at J, with 19 bases in the middle. CDR3 size: 14 residues. The CDR3 region is CSVAKQGQSGEQYF. The CDR3 nucleotides are TGCAGCGTTGCAAAACAGGGTCAATCAGGCGAGCAGTACTTC.

V usage is TRBV21-1 and J usage is TRBJ2-6; whether TRBD1, the table's D call, matches the DNA was not checked. TRBV21-1 is given as a pseudogene. The CDR3 consists of 15 residues. CDR3 protein: CASLKRDREDHVLTF. The CDR3 DNA is TGTGCCAGCTTGAAAAGGGACAGGGAGGACCACGTCCTGACTTTC.

This chain uses TRBV19 with TRBJ1-5; 10 bases align to TRBD1. Trimming removed 11 bases from V and 7 bases from J; junction bases left unmatched: 17. The CDR3 consists of 16 residues. Germline CDR1 reads LNHDA; CDR2 reads SQIVND (reference sequence). CDR3 in amino acids: CASKAGDRGRGQPQHF. As DNA, the CDR3 is TGTGCCTCTAAAGCGGGGGACAGGGGAAGGGGGCAGCCCCAGCATTTT. The full variable domain, with the rest looked up from reference TRBV19 and TRBJ1-5, is DGGITQSPKYLFRKEGQNVTLSCEQNLNHDAMYWYRQDPGQGLRLIYYSQIVNDFQKGDIAEGYSVSREKKESFPLTVTSAQKNPTAFYLCASKAGDRGRGQPQHFGDGTRLSIL.

This clone was seen a single time. The genes are TRBV3-1 (or the pseudogene TRBV3-2) and TRBJ1-1, with 7 bases fitting TRBD1. Germline loops: CDR1 LGHDT, CDR2 YNNKEL (reference sequence). This CDR3 has 12 residues. V lost 7 bases and J lost 8; bases outside the gene matches: 7. The CDR3 region is CASITQGSEAFF. The CDR3 DNA is TGTGCCAGCATTACACAGGGGTCCGAAGCTTTCTTT.

The chain recombines TRBV7-8 with TRBJ2-3; 8 nucleotides line up with TRBD2. CDR3 length equals 19 residues. The trim removed 1 base at V and 1 base at J, leaving 13 bases unmatched. The V gene's germline CDR1 is SGHVS and CDR2 FQNEAQ. The CDR3 here is CASSLGAQRGLLRTDTQYF. CDR3 coding DNA: TGTGCCAGCAGCTTAGGCGCCCAGCGGGGGTTGCTCCGCACAGATACGCAGTATTTT.

V is TRBV6-5 and J is TRBJ2-7, with 8 bases aligning to TRBD1. CDR1 is MNHEY, CDR2 SVGAGI, per germline. With V trimmed by 7 bases and J by 5 bases, 10 bases remained unmatched. The CDR3 contains 14 residues. CDR3 protein: CASMAGGNVHEQYF. The CDR3 bases are TGTGCCAGCATGGCAGGGGGCAACGTCCACGAGCAGTACTTC.

The J gene is TRBJ2-7, the V gene TRBV4-1; a possible D gene is TRBD1 (5 bases). Deletions cut 0 bases from V and 1 base from J, with 10 bases between. The germline V gene encodes CDR1 MGHRA and CDR2 YSYEKL. This CDR3 spans 15 amino acids. CDR3 sequence (DNA): TGCGCCAGCAGCCAAGAGTCACAGGCGTCCTACGAGCAGTACTTC. It codes for CASSQESQASYEQYF.

The rearrangement uses TRBV15 and TRBJ2-3; 11 bases are a match to TRBD2. The CDR3 covers 15 residues. V lost 3 bases, J lost 1 base, and 0 bases stayed unmatched. Germline lookup yields CDR1 LNHNV and CDR2 YYDKDF (reference sequence). CDR3 DNA: TGTGCCACCAGCAGGACTAGCGGGGGCACAGATACGCAGTATTTT. It yields the protein CATSRTSGGTDTQYF.

The chain employs TRBV7-9 and TRBJ1-1, with D uncertain. V was shortened by 1 base and J by 11 bases, with 23 bases between the two germline ends. Germline loops: CDR1 SEHNR, CDR2 FQNEAQ (reference sequence). The CDR3 length is 16 residues. CDR3 sequence: CASSLVSGQSSGRAFF. The CDR3, as DNA: TGTGCCAGCAGCTTAGTAAGCGGCCAGTCAAGTGGTAGGGCTTTCTTT.

In this sample, this clone turned up once. The chain has TRBV20-1 and TRBJ1-2; D gene uncertain. V was pared by 4 bases and J by 8 bases, with 8 bases between. This CDR3 spans 10 amino acids. CDR1 DFQATT and CDR2 SNEGSKA come from the germline V gene (reference sequence). CDR3: CSANREGYTF. Written as DNA, the CDR3 is TGCAGTGCTAACCGAGAAGGCTACACCTTC.

This rearrangement joins TRBV3-1 (or the pseudogene TRBV3-2) to TRBJ2-1, with D tentatively TRBD2 (6 bases). CDR3 length equals 14 residues. V lost 6 bases and J lost 5, with 14 bases in between. CDR1 is LGHDT, CDR2 YNNKEL, per germline (reference sequence). CDR3 DNA sequence: TGTGCCAGCAGGACTAGTAGCGGAAACAATGAGCAGTTCTTC. Its translation: CASRTSSGNNEQFF.

The chain is built from TRBV19 and TRBJ1-1; D might be TRBD1 (5 bases). Germline CDR1 LNHDA, CDR2 SQIVND (reference sequence). The ends were cut back, 5 bases at V and 0 bases at J, with 13 bases in the middle. This CDR3 contains 15 residues. Written as DNA, the CDR3 is TGTGCCAGTAGTGCAGGGTGGTTTATGAACACTGAAGCTTTCTTT. Its translation is CASSAGWFMNTEAFF. Full variable domain (rest looked up from reference TRBV19 and TRBJ1-1): DGGITQSPKYLFRKEGQNVTLSCEQNLNHDAMYWYRQDPGQGLRLIYYSQIVNDFQKGDIAEGYSVSREKKESFPLTVTSAQKNPTAFYLCASSAGWFMNTEAFFGQGTRLTVV.

The chain uses TRBV5-1 and TRBJ2-4, with a possible D match to TRBD1 (5 bases). Deletions cut 0 bases from V and 0 bases from J, with 10 bases between. Germline loops: CDR1 SGHRS, CDR2 YFSETQ. The CDR3 is made up of 16 amino acids. The CDR3 spells CASSLAAGLAKNIQYF. The CDR3 nucleotides are TGCGCCAGCAGCTTGGCGGCAGGGCTAGCCAAAAACATTCAGTACTTC.

V gene TRBV19 combines with J gene TRBJ1-5; D not resolved. Deletions cut 5 bases from V and 2 bases from J, with 16 bases between. The V gene's germline CDR1 is LNHDA and CDR2 SQIVND (reference sequence). The length of the CDR3 is 16 residues. Written as DNA, the CDR3 is TGTGCCAGTAGTTTCCCCAACCCGGTGGGCAATCAGCCCCAGCATTTT. This sequence encodes CASSFPNPVGNQPQHF.

The chain links TRBV7-9 to TRBJ2-2, with TRBD1 identical over 9 bases. With 5 bases clipped from V and 0 bases from J, the junction kept 13 bases outside the gene matches. Germline V lookup: CDR1 SEHNR, CDR2 FQNEAQ (reference sequence). The length of the CDR3 is 19 residues. In DNA form, the CDR3 reads TGTGCCAGCAGCCCGCAGTCCCGGGACAGGGCCTCGAACACCGGGGAGCTGTTTTTT. It specifies CASSPQSRDRASNTGELFF.

J is TRBJ2-7 and V is TRBV24-1, with D perhaps TRBD1 (5 bases). Trimming pared 3 bases from V and 5 bases from J, leaving 16 bases between. CDR3 length: 15 residues. CDR1 and CDR2 (germline): KGHDR, SFDVKD. The CDR3 DNA follows: TGTGCCACCAGTGATCCCCAATCAGGGTCCGACGAGCAGTACTTC. It is translated as CATSDPQSGSDEQYF.

The rearrangement joins TRBV11-2 to TRBJ2-5; TRBD1 matches at 11 bases. Germline CDR1 SGHAT, CDR2 FQNNGV. The CDR3 sequence is 17 residues long. Unmatched junction bases numbered 11, after V lost 4 bases and J lost 4 bases. For the CDR3, the DNA is TGTGCCAGCAGCTCTCGGGCCGGGACAGGGGGATCAGAGACCCAGTACTTC. Translation: CASSSRAGTGGSETQYF. The entire variable domain, with the rest obtained from reference TRBV11-2 and TRBJ2-5, is as follows: EAGVAQSPRYKIIEKRQSVAFWCNPISGHATLYWYQQILGQGPKLLIQFQNNGVVDDSQLPKDRFSAERLKGVDSTLKIQPAKLEDSAVYLCASSSRAGTGGSETQYFGPGTRLLVL.

This sequence joins TRBV20-1 and TRBJ1-1; D call uncertain. Germline CDR1 reads DFQATT; CDR2 reads SNEGSKA (reference sequence). The CDR3 contains 11 residues. The V and J ends lost 6 bases and 7 bases respectively, with 12 bases between them. CDR3 sequence (DNA): TGCAGTGCCCTGGGCGCAGTTGAAGCTTTCTTT. Protein product: CSALGAVEAFF.

The sample holds one count of this clone. The rearrangement links TRBV29-1 to TRBJ2-5; D is ambiguous. The germline V gene has CDR1 SQVTM and CDR2 ANQGSEA. Trimming took off 7 bases at V and 0 bases at J, with 9 bases between the two ends. The CDR3 length is 12 residues. The CDR3 DNA reads as TGCAGCGGGAGCCGGAACCAAGAGACCCAGTACTTC. Protein product: CSGSRNQETQYF.

This rearrangement joins TRBV29-1 to TRBJ2-2, with a weak D call TRBD1 (6 bases). Trimming removed 5 bases from V and 5 bases from J, with 12 bases in between. This CDR3 has 13 amino acids. Germline lookup yields CDR1 SQVTM and CDR2 ANQGSEA. The DNA for the CDR3 is TGCAGCGTTCTACTCAGGGGAACCGGGGAGCTGTTTTTT. Translation gives CSVLLRGTGELFF.

The V and J genes are TRBV2 and TRBJ1-2; the D is unclear. V dropped 7 bases and J dropped 6 bases, with 9 bases sitting between them. The CDR3 runs 11 residues. CDR1 and CDR2 (germline): SNHLY, FYNNEI. Here the CDR3 reads CASNLGDGYTF. In nucleotides, the CDR3 is TGTGCCAGCAACCTAGGAGATGGCTACACCTTC.

The gene calls are TRBV5-1 and TRBJ1-1, with a possible D match to TRBD1 (6 bases). CDR1 is SGHRS, CDR2 YFSETQ, per germline. V shed 1 base and J shed 5 bases, with 18 bases lying between them. The CDR3 sequence is 16 residues long. CDR3 DNA sequence: TGCGCCAGCAGCTTGCGCAGTTTGGGGGGGCGTACTGAAGCTTTCTTT. Amino acid sequence: CASSLRSLGGRTEAFF.